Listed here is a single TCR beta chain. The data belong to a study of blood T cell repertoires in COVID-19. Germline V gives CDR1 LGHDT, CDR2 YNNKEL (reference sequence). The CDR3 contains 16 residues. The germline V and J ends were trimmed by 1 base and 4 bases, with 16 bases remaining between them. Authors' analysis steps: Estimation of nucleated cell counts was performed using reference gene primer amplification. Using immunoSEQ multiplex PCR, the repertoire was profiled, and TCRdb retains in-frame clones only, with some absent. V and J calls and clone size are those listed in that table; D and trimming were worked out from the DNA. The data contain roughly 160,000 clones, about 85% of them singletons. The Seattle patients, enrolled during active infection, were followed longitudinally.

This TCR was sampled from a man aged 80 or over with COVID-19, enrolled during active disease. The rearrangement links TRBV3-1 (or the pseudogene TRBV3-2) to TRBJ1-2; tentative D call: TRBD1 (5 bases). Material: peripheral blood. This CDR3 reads CASSQGRGGISYGYTF. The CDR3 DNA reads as TGTGCCAGCAGCCAAGGACGGGGGGGAATTAGCTATGGCTACACCTTC.